This T cell receptor (beta chain) is from a study of identical twins. With regard to this clonotype: Antigen unknown. Likely a read error: the CDR3 ends without its conserved phenylalanine or tryptophan.

TCRdb reprocessed the 5' RACE reads via MiXCR and lists one record per CDR3 protein. Here the sample spans roughly 1.6 million distinct CDR3 sequences, roughly a third being singletons. Study-level findings and limits: Rather than following the same donors, the conclusions depended on cross-sectional statistical analysis. Models underpredicted monozygotic twin sharing of out-of-frame TCR alpha. The study found weaker excess twin sharing in beta out-of-frame sequences.

This sequence was found in a newborn girl in good health. The sequenced sample consisted of cord blood.

The CDR3 reads CSGWGYSYNEQFL. The CDR3 DNA reads TGCAGCGGTTGGGGCTACTCCTACAATGAGCAGTTCTTA. The chain employs TRBV29-1 and TRBJ2-1; maybe TRBD1 (5 bases). This CDR3 comprises 13 residues. Germline CDR1 and CDR2: SQVTM and ANQGSEA. Trimming pared 7 bases from V and 0 bases from J, leaving 10 bases between.